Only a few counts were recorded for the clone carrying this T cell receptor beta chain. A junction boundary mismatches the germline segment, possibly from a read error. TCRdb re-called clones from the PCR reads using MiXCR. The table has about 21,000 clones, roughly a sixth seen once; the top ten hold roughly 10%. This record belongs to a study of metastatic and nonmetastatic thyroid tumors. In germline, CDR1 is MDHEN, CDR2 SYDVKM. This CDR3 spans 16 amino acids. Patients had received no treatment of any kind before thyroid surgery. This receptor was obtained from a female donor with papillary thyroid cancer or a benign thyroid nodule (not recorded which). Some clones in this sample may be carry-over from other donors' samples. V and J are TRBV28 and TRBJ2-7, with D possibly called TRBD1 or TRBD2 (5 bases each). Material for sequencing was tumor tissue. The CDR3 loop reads CASSLIGAGIPYDQYF. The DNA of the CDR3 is TGTGCCAGCAGTTTAATCGGGGCAGGGATACCCTACGATCAGTACTTC. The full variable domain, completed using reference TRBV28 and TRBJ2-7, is DVKVTQSSRYLVKRTGEKVFLECVQDMDHENMFWYRQDPGLGLRLIYFSYDVKMKEKGDIPEGYSVSREKKERFSLILESASTNQTSMYLCASSLIGAGIPYDQYFGPGTRLTVT.